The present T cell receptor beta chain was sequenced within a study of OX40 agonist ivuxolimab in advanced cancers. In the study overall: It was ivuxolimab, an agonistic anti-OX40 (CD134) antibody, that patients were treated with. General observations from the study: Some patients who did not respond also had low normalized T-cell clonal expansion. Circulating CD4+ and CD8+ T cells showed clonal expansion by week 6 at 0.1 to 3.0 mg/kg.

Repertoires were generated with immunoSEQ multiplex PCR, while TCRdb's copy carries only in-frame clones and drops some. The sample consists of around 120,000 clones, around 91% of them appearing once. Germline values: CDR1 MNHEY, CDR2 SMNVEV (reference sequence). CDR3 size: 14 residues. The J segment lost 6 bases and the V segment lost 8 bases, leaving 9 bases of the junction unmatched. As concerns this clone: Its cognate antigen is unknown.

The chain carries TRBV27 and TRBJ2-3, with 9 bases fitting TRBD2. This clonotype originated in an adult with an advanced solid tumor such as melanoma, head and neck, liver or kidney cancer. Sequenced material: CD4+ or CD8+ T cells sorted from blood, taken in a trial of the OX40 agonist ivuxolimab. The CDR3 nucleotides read TGTGCCAGCCCTCCGAGCGGGGGGCGGGATACGCAGTATTTT. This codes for CASPPSGGRDTQYF.